The 28 T cell receptor beta chains presented below share a single source sample, sequenced in a study of early stage breast cancer tumors. Some clones are missing from TCRdb's copy, which holds only in-frame ones; the method was immunoSEQ multiplex PCR. Of 51,000 or so clones detected, roughly 83% appear once; the ten largest clones hold about 1.5%. Source material: blood. The receptors here all came from a person aged 50-59 years with breast cancer.

This rearrangement joins TRBV5-4 to TRBJ2-5; TRBD2 matches at 12 bases. Germline loops: CDR1 SGHNT, CDR2 YYREEE (reference sequence). The CDR3 is made up of 16 amino acids. V gave up 0 bases and J gave up 1 base; unmatched junction bases: 1. CDR3 sequence: CASSLVTSGGQETQYF. For the CDR3, the DNA is TGTGCCAGCAGCTTGGTGACTAGCGGGGGCCAAGAGACCCAGTACTTC.

This clone is a singleton in its sample. The CDR3 protein is CASSFQMEGQGRGYTF. CDR3 nucleotides: TGTGCCAGCAGCTTCCAAATGGAGGGACAGGGACGAGGCTACACCTTC. The genes are TRBV7-2 and TRBJ1-2; 9 nucleotides align to TRBD1. With 3 bases clipped from V and 8 bases from J, the junction kept 13 bases outside the gene matches. The length of the CDR3 is 16 residues. Germline V gives CDR1 SGHTA, CDR2 FQGNSA.

J is TRBJ2-5 and V is TRBV19, with D perhaps TRBD1 (6 bases). V lost 5 bases and J 5 bases, leaving 21 bases between the germline ends. Germline assignment: CDR1 LNHDA and CDR2 SQIVND (reference sequence). The CDR3 is 16 amino acids. In nucleotides, the CDR3 is TGTGCCAGTAGTGCGCCGCAGGGGCCGGGTTTGGAGACCCAGTACTTC. Amino acids: CASSAPQGPGLETQYF.

The chain joins TRBV7-9 to TRBJ1-1; 9 bases agree with TRBD1. From germline, CDR1 is SEHNR and CDR2 FQNEAQ (reference sequence). The trim removed 5 bases at V and 4 bases at J, leaving 8 bases unmatched. The CDR3 consists of 15 residues. The CDR3 region is CASSGPGQGTTEAFF. The CDR3 nucleotides are TGTGCCAGCAGCGGACCGGGACAGGGAACCACTGAAGCTTTCTTT.

The chain employs TRBV9 and TRBJ1-2; 8 bases match TRBD1. Germline-derived CDR1 and CDR2 are SGDLS and YYNGEE. The CDR3 is made up of 18 amino acids. V lost 4 bases and J lost 3; bases outside the gene matches: 17. Written as DNA, the CDR3 is TGTGCCAGCAGCTCACCCAATGGGCAGGGGGCGAACTACTATGGCTACACCTTC. This encodes CASSSPNGQGANYYGYTF.

This rearrangement joins TRBV18 to TRBJ2-7; the D call may be TRBD1 or TRBD2 (5 bases each). This CDR3 has 13 amino acids. Germline V lookup: CDR1 KGHSH, CDR2 LQKENI. The V and J ends lost 6 bases and 5 bases respectively, with 14 bases between them. CDR3 sequence: CASSEGNPHEQYF. The CDR3 DNA follows: TGTGCCAGCTCCGAGGGGAATCCCCACGAGCAGTACTTC.

V and J are TRBV7-3 and TRBJ2-7; TRBD1 is a possible D gene (6 bases). Germline values: CDR1 SGHTA, CDR2 FQGTGA. The CDR3 runs 15 residues. With 4 bases removed from V and 0 bases from J, the gap between germline ends came to 13 bases. CDR3 sequence (DNA): TGTGCCAGCAGCTCAGCGCAGGGGCCCTCCTACGAGCAGTACTTC. Translation: CASSSAQGPSYEQYF. Drawing the rest from reference TRBV7-3 and TRBJ2-7, the complete variable domain is GAGVSQTPSNKVTEKGKYVELRCDPISGHTALYWYRQSLGQGPEFLIYFQGTGAADDSGLPNDRFFAVRPEGSVSTLKIQRTERGDSAVYLCASSSAQGPSYEQYFGPGTRLTVT.

This clone appeared once. The J gene is TRBJ2-3, the V gene TRBV5-6; 15 positions agree with TRBD2. This CDR3 is built from 17 residues. J lost 5 bases, V lost 3 bases, and 7 bases had no gene match. Per the germline V gene, CDR1 is SGHDT and CDR2 is YYEEEE. The CDR3 loop reads CASSSWTSGGAVDTQYF. The CDR3 DNA reads TGTGCCAGCAGCTCATGGACTAGCGGGGGGGCGGTAGATACGCAGTATTTT.

The chain joins TRBV13 to TRBJ1-1; D unresolved. V was pared by 2 bases and J by 0 bases, with 10 bases between. Germline V gives CDR1 PRHDT, CDR2 FYEKMQ (reference sequence). The CDR3 length is 15 residues. CDR3 region: CASSLRAKLNTEAFF. CDR3 coding DNA: TGTGCCAGCAGCTTAAGGGCGAAACTGAACACTGAAGCTTTCTTT. The entire variable domain, with the rest obtained from reference TRBV13 and TRBJ1-1, is as follows: AAGVIQSPRHLIKEKRETATLKCYPIPRHDTVYWYQQGPGQDPQFLISFYEKMQSDKGSIPDRFSAQQFSDYHSELNMSSLELGDSALYFCASSLRAKLNTEAFFGQGTRLTVV.

The rearrangement uses TRBV21-1 and TRBJ1-6; the table calls TRBD1, which could not be checked here. TRBV21-1 is marked as a pseudogene. This CDR3 has 15 residues. The CDR3: CASSRDIRWKSPLHF. The CDR3 region has the DNA TGTGCCAGCAGCAGGGACATAAGATGGAAATCACCCCTCCACTTT.

V usage is TRBV7-9 and J usage is TRBJ2-3, with D possibly TRBD2 on 6 matching bases. The CDR3 covers 17 residues. CDR1 and CDR2 (germline): SEHNR, FQNEAQ (reference sequence). Trimming cost V 4 bases and J 5 bases, with 22 bases left between them. This chain's CDR3 is CASSSLRGSGWLDTQYF. The CDR3, as DNA: TGTGCCAGCAGCTCCCTGCGGGGTAGCGGATGGTTAGATACGCAGTATTTT.

The chain combines TRBV28 with TRBJ2-5; D gene unclear. Trimming shortened V by 3 bases and J by 5 bases, and 16 bases separated the two germline ends. CDR1 MDHEN and CDR2 SYDVKM come from the germline V gene. The CDR3 consists of 15 residues. CDR3 DNA: TGTGCCAGCAGTTTTTATGGCGCAGGACCCGAGACCCAGTACTTC. Its translation: CASSFYGAGPETQYF.

This chain joins TRBV6-6 and TRBJ2-3; D perhaps matches TRBD2 (5 bases). The CDR3 runs to 15 residues. V shed 2 bases and J shed 6 bases, with 15 bases lying between them. The germline gives CDR1 MNHNY, CDR2 SVGAGI (reference sequence). CDR3 protein: CASSYRRLATDTQYF. The CDR3 bases are TGTGCCAGCAGTTACCGGCGGCTAGCAACCGATACGCAGTATTTT.

The chain recombines TRBV20-1 with TRBJ2-1; 7 nucleotides align to TRBD2. Germline assignment: CDR1 DFQATT and CDR2 SNEGSKA (reference sequence). Unmatched junction bases numbered 2, after V lost 7 bases and J lost 8 bases. This CDR3 region has 10 residues. The CDR3 reads CSGLAHEQFF. CDR3 coding DNA: TGCAGTGGACTAGCCCATGAGCAGTTCTTC.

Only one count was recorded for this clone. The V and J genes are TRBV7-9 and TRBJ2-5; TRBD2 is a possible D gene (6 bases). Germline assignment: CDR1 SEHNR and CDR2 FQNEAQ (reference sequence). Trimming removed 1 base from V and 4 bases from J, with 7 bases in between. This CDR3 comprises 13 residues. The CDR3 nucleotides read TGTGCCAGCAGCTTAGTGGGGGGAGAGACCCAGTACTTC. It translates to CASSLVGGETQYF.

In its sample, this clone was seen a few times. The V call is TRBV10-2, the J call TRBJ1-4, with TRBD1 identical over 7 bases. After removal of 11 bases from V and 6 bases from J, the junction contained 6 bases not matched to a gene. Germline V gene sequence: CDR1 WSHSY, CDR2 SAAADI. CDR3 length equals 12 residues. The CDR3 region has the DNA TGCGCCTCACAGGGGTTCGATGAAAAACTGTTTTTT. Translated: CASQGFDEKLFF.

The chain carries TRBV9 and TRBJ2-5, with D tentatively TRBD1 or TRBD2 (6 bases each). The V gene lost 0 bases and the J gene lost 9 bases, with 15 bases spanning the gap. The germline V gene has CDR1 SGDLS and CDR2 YYNGEE. CDR3 size: 14 residues. DNA of the CDR3: TGTGCCAGCAGCGTAGAACTAGCAGAGGGGGCCCAGTACTTC. This sequence encodes CASSVELAEGAQYF.

V usage is TRBV28 and J usage is TRBJ1-5; 7 bases match TRBD1. Trimming removed 4 bases from V and 7 bases from J; junction bases left unmatched: 10. Germline-derived CDR1 and CDR2 are MDHEN and SYDVKM. The CDR3 is 15 residues long. CDR3 loop: CASSSESVGQQPQHF. The CDR3 nucleotides are TGTGCCAGCAGTTCCGAAAGCGTGGGACAGCAGCCCCAGCATTTT.

V gene TRBV19 combines with J gene TRBJ1-5; no definite D call. The germline gives CDR1 LNHDA, CDR2 SQIVND (reference sequence). CDR3 length: 16 amino acids. Trimming removed 7 bases from V and 5 bases from J, with 21 bases in between. The CDR3 loop reads CASTPRAQLNHQPQHF. CDR3 nucleotide sequence: TGTGCCAGTACCCCGAGGGCGCAGCTTAACCATCAGCCCCAGCATTTT.

The chain combines TRBV29-1 with TRBJ2-6, with D hard to call. The length of the CDR3 is 13 residues. Per germline, CDR1 SQVTM and CDR2 ANQGSEA. V lost 1 base and J lost 2, with 3 bases in between. CDR3 sequence reads: CSVEGTGANVLTF. CDR3 in DNA: TGCAGCGTTGAAGGTACTGGGGCCAACGTCCTGACTTTC.

This clone showed up just a few times. This chain links TRBV6-1 with TRBJ1-1; D remains ambiguous. The CDR3 has 13 amino acids. Trimming shortened V by 4 bases and J by 1 base, and 7 bases separated the two germline ends. CDR1 MNHNS and CDR2 SASEGT come from the germline V gene. The CDR3: CASSVSQNTEAFF. The DNA of the CDR3 is TGTGCCAGCAGTGTGTCGCAGAACACTGAAGCTTTCTTT.

This clone was detected once. This chain joins TRBV28 and TRBJ2-3, with a weak D call TRBD2 (5 bases). V shed 8 bases and J shed 6 bases, with 15 bases lying between them. In germline, CDR1 is MDHEN, CDR2 SYDVKM. The CDR3 extends over 13 amino acids. This chain's CDR3 is CASRERGLDTQYF. The DNA of the CDR3 is TGTGCCAGCCGGGAACGAGGGCTGGATACGCAGTATTTT.

CDR3: CASSYRRVADTQYF. In DNA form, the CDR3 reads TGTGCCAGCAGTTACAGGCGGGTAGCAGATACGCAGTATTTT. The chain links TRBV6-6 to TRBJ2-3, with D perhaps TRBD2 (5 bases). Trimming cost V 2 bases and J 4 bases, with 10 bases left between them. CDR1 and CDR2 (germline): MNHNY, SVGAGI (reference sequence). This CDR3 spans 14 amino acids.

The V and J genes are TRBV5-4 and TRBJ2-1; 7 bases map to TRBD2. The length of the CDR3 is 15 residues. CDR1 is SGHNT, CDR2 YYREEE, per germline (reference sequence). V lost 4 bases and J lost 7; bases outside the gene matches: 11. CDR3 DNA: TGTGCCAGCAGCCACCCCCCGGGAGGAGATAATGAGCAGTTCTTC. Translated, it gives CASSHPPGGDNEQFF.

The chain couples TRBV18 to TRBJ2-7, with a possible D match to TRBD2 (6 bases). The CDR3 has 13 residues. Trimming shortened V by 1 base and J by 5 bases, and 9 bases separated the two germline ends. Germline CDR1 and CDR2: KGHSH and LQKENI. The CDR3 DNA is TGTGCCAGCTCACCACAGGAGGGCAACGAGCAGTACTTC. Residues: CASSPQEGNEQYF. Combining the CDR3 with reference TRBV18 and TRBJ2-7 gives the whole variable domain NAGVMQNPRHLVRRRGQEARLRCSPMKGHSHVYWYRQLPEEGLKFMVYLQKENIIDESGMPKERFSAEFPKEGPSILRIQQVVRGDSAAYFCASSPQEGNEQYFGPGTRLTVT.

The genes are TRBV19 and TRBJ2-2; no reliable D call. Germline CDR1 reads LNHDA; CDR2 reads SQIVND (reference sequence). With 8 bases removed from V and 3 bases from J, the gap between germline ends came to 10 bases. The CDR3 runs 13 residues. DNA of the CDR3: TGTGCCAGTCTTAGATCTTACACCGGGGAGCTGTTTTTT. Amino acids: CASLRSYTGELFF.

The V and J genes are TRBV2 and TRBJ2-7, with TRBD1 matching 9 bases. The V gene end was trimmed by 10 bases and the J gene end by 3 bases; junction bases not matched to a gene: 10. The CDR3 is 14 amino acids. Germline loops: CDR1 SNHLY, CDR2 FYNNEI. The CDR3 loop reads CATKRGQGFYEQYF. The CDR3 nucleotides read TGTGCCACCAAAAGGGGACAGGGATTCTACGAGCAGTACTTC.

The rearrangement joins TRBV7-3 to TRBJ1-1; a possible D gene is TRBD1 (6 bases). Looked up from germline, CDR1 is SGHTA and CDR2 is FQGTGA. Trimming removed 0 bases from V and 1 base from J, with 12 bases in between. This CDR3 is built from 16 residues. CDR3 loop: CASSLTPVGANTEAFF. The CDR3 DNA follows: TGTGCCAGCAGCTTAACTCCCGTGGGGGCGAACACTGAAGCTTTCTTT.